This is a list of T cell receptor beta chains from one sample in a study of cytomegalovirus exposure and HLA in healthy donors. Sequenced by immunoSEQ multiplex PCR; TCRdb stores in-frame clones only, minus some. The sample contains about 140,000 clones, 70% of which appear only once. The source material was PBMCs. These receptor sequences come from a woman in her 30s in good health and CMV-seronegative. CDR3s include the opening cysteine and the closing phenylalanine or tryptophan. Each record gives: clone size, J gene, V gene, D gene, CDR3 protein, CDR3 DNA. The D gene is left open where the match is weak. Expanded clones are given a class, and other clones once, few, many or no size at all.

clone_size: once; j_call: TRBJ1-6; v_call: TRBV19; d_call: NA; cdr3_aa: CASSTLDRNNSPLHF; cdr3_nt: TGTGCCAGTAGTACCCTCGACAGAAACAATTCACCCCTCCACTTT
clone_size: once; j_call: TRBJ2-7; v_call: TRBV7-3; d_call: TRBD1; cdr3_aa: CASSLQGAGEQYF; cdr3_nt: TGTGCCAGCAGCTTACAGGGGGCAGGTGAGCAGTACTTC
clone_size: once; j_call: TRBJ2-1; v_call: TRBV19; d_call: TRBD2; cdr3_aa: CASSIGGTSGRASFF; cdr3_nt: TGTGCCAGTAGTATCGGGGGGACTAGCGGGAGGGCCAGCTTCTTC
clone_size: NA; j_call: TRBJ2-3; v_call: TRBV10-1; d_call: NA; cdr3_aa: CASSPSGADTQYF; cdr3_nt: TGCGCCAGCAGTCCCTCAGGGGCAGATACGCAGTATTTT
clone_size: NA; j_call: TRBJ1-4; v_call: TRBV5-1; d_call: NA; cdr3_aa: CASSNQGGGNEKLFF; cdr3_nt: TGCGCCAGCAGCAACCAGGGCGGGGGTAATGAAAAACTGTTTTTT
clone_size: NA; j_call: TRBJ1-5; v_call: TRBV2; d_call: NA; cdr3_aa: CASSLEQGEQPQHF; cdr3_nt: TGTGCCAGTTCGTTGGAGCAGGGCGAGCAGCCCCAGCATTTT
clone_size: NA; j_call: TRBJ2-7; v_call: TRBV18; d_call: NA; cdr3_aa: CASSLGDRLYEQYF; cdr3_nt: TGTGCCAGCTCACTGGGAGACAGGCTCTACGAGCAGTACTTC
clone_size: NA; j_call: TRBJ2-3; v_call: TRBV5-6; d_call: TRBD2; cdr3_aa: CASSFVLAGARTDTQYF; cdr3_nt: TGTGCCAGCAGCTTTGTACTAGCGGGGGCCCGCACAGATACGCAGTATTTT
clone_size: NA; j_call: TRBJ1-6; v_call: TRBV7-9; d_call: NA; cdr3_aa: CAGSLASSANSPLHF; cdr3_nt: TGTGCCGGCAGCTTAGCTTCGTCAGCGAATTCACCCCTCCACTTT
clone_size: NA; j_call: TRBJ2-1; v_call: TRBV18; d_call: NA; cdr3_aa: CASSPPSRDEQFF; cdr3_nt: TGTGCCAGCTCACCACCTTCCCGCGATGAGCAGTTCTTC
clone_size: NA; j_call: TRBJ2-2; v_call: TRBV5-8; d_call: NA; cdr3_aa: CASSEYTGELFF; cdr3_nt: TGTGCCAGCAGCGAGTACACCGGGGAGCTGTTTTTT
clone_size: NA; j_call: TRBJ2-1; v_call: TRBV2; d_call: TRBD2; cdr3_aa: CASRGLGSSYNEQFF; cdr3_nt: TGTGCCAGCAGGGGACTAGGGTCCTCCTACAATGAGCAGTTCTTC
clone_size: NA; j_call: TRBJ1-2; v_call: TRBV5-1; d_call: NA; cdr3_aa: CASSPSNYGYTF; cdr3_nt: TGCGCCAGCAGCCCCAGTAACTATGGCTACACCTTC
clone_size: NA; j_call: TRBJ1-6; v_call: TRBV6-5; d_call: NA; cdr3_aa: CASSYSIQGNSPLHF; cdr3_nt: TGTGCCAGCAGTTACTCGATTCAGGGTAATTCACCCCTCCACTTT
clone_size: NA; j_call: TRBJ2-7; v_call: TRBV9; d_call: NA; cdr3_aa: CASSVGVGGPSYEQYF; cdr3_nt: TGTGCCAGCAGCGTAGGGGTGGGAGGCCCCTCCTACGAGCAGTACTTC
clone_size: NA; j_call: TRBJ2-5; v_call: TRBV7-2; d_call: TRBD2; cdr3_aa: CASSQGAVAGAQETQYF; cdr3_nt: TGTGCCAGCAGCCAAGGCGCGGTAGCGGGAGCCCAAGAGACCCAGTACTTC
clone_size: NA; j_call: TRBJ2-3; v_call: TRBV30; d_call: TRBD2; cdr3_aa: CAWSFSGGATDTQYF; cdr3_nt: TGTGCCTGGAGTTTTAGCGGGGGGGCGACAGATACGCAGTATTTT
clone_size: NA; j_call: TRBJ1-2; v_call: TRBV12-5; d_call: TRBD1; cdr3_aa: CASGLAGTGDGYTF; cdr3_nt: TGTGCTAGTGGTTTGGCCGGGACAGGGGATGGCTACACCTTC
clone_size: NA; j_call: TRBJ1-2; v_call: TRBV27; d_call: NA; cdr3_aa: CASSLSGPYYGYTF; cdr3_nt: TGTGCCAGCAGTTTATCGGGGCCCTACTATGGCTACACCTTC
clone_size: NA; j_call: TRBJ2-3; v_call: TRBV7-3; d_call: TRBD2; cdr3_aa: CASSGGESTDTQYF; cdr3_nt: TGTGCCAGCAGCGGGGGGGAGAGCACAGATACGCAGTATTTT